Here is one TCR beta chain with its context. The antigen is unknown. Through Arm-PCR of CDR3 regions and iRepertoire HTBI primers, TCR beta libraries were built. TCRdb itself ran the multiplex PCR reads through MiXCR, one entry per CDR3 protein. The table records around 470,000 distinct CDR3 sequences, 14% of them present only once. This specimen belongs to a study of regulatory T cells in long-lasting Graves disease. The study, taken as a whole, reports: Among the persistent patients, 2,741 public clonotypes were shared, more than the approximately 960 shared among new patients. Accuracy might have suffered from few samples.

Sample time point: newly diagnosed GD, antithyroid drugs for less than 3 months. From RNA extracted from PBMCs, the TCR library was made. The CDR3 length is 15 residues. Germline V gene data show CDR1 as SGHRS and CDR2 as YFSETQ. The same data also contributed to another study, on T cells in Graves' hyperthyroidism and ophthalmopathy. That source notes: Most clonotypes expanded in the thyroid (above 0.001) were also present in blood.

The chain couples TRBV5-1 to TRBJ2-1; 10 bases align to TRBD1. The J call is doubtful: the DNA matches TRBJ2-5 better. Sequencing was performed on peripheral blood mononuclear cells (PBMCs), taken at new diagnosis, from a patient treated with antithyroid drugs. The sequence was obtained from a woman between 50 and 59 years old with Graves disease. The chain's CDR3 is CASSGTGADQETQYF. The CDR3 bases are TGCGCCAGCAGCGGGACAGGGGCCGACCAAGAGACCCAGTACTTC.